A single sample gave rise to the 2 T cell receptor beta chains below, sequenced in a study of regulatory T cells in long-lasting Graves disease. Both iRepertoire HTBI primers and Arm-PCR of CDR3 regions were used to build the TCR beta libraries. TCRdb reprocessed the multiplex PCR reads with MiXCR, giving one entry per CDR3 protein. Of 400,000 to 500,000 distinct CDR3 sequences in the sample, around 15% were seen once. Time point given: newly diagnosed GD, antithyroid drugs for less than 3 months. RNA extracted from PBMCs served as the sequencing template. These same data were also listed under a study on T cells in Graves' hyperthyroidism and ophthalmopathy.

The source was peripheral blood mononuclear cells (PBMCs), collected at new diagnosis, from a patient treated with antithyroid drugs. These receptors came from a woman aged 25 to 39 with Graves disease.

In the case of this clonotype: A much larger clone lies one base from this, so it may be a read error. The genes are TRBV18 and TRBJ2-3; D gene unclear. Germline assignment: CDR1 KGHSH and CDR2 LQKENI. V lost 2 bases and J lost 5, with 14 bases in between. CDR3 length equals 15 residues. CDR3 DNA sequence: TGTGCCAGCTCACCAGTGGGGTTCAACATAGATACGCAGTATTTT. Translated, it gives CASSPVGFNIDTQYF.

This clonotype was seen many times. J is TRBJ2-3 and V is TRBV11-2; 10 bases are a match to TRBD2. The CDR3 consists of 16 residues. The germline gives CDR1 SGHAT, CDR2 FQNNGV. Trimming cost V 5 bases and J 2 bases; bases outside gene matches: 7. The CDR3 region has the DNA TGTGCCAGCAGCACGTGGACTAGCGGAGTCACAGATACGCAGTATTTT. The encoded protein is CASSTWTSGVTDTQYF.